The TCR beta chain under discussion was sequenced for a study of T-cell memory formation after mild COVID-19. CDR3 length: 13 residues. From germline, CDR1 is SGHTA and CDR2 FQGNSA. With 1 base removed from V and 8 bases from J, the gap between germline ends came to 10 bases. TCRdb reanalysed the 5' RACE reads using MiXCR and keeps one entry per CDR3 protein. Of approximately 300,000 distinct CDR3 sequences listed, 8% to 9% are singletons. The clonotype comes from a man younger than 35 who had mild COVID-19 (a few samples of this study predate the infection). Cell type and time point are not known. The V gene is TRBV7-2, the J gene TRBJ2-3; TRBD2 might be the D (6 bases). The sequencing sample was made of PBMCs or a T cell subset sorted from them (not recorded which). Here the CDR3 DNA reads TGTGCCAGCAGCTTAGGGGTGGGGGGTACGCAGTATTTT. Its translation is CASSLGVGGTQYF.